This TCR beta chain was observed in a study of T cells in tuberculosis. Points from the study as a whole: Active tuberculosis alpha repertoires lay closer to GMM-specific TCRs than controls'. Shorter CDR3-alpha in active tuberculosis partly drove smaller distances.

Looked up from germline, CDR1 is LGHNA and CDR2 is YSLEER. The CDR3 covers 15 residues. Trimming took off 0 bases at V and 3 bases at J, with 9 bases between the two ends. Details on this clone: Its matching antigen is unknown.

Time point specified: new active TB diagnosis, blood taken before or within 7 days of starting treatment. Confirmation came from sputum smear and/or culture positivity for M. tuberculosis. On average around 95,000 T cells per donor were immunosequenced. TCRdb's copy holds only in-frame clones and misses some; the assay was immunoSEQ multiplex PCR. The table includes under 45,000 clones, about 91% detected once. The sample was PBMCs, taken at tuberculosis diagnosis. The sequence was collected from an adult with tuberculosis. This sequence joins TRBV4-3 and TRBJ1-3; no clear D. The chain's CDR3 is CASSQDEGGGNTIYF. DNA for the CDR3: TGCGCCAGCAGCCAAGATGAGGGAGGTGGAAACACCATATATTTT.